This TCR beta chain was profiled in a study of T cell changes during pregnancy in multiple sclerosis. Profiling relied on immunoSEQ multiplex PCR, and the TCRdb table lists in-frame clones only, not all of them. The sample holds approximately 74,000 clones, 92% seen once. This receptor was identified in a female donor with multiple sclerosis, enrolled in a pregnancy study. The sequences come from peripheral blood, collected before pregnancy.

Here the CDR3 reads CASSLAAGGTGELFF. The CDR3 nucleotides are TGTGCCAGCAGCTTAGCGGCGGGAGGTACCGGGGAGCTGTTTTTT. V usage is TRBV7-2 and J usage is TRBJ2-2; 8 bases map to TRBD2. Germline V gene data show CDR1 as SGHTA and CDR2 as FQGNSA. The ends lost 0 bases at V and 5 bases at J; junction bases unmatched: 2. The CDR3 is made up of 15 amino acids.